These 31 T cell receptor beta chains were sequenced from one sample in a study of T cell repertoires in cytomegalovirus infection (dated by TCRdb to about 2019). Per the publication, the treatment or condition label means: in vitro stimulation with specific CMV peptide epitopes to enrich CMV-specific T cells. The antigens for these receptors are not known. The data were produced on an Illumina HiSeq 1500. TCRdb applied fastp at Q25 and MiXCR to the public reads, then kept only in-frame beta chains. Every distinct CDR3 protein forms one entry, paired with its most common genes and DNA. For this sample there are approximately 270,000 distinct CDR3 sequences; under 25% appear just once. The leading ten clones occupy 15% to 20% of the sample. Sequencing used cultured PBMCs, obtained from culture after CMV antigen stimulation. All receptors come from a human donor in good health (CMV status not recorded). Some clones in this sample may be carry-over from other donors' samples.

This clonotype was detected a few times. The CDR3 coding sequence is TGTGCCAGCAGTCGACAAGTAAGCGGATTGGATGGCTACACCTTC. This gives the protein CASSRQVSGLDGYTF. The genes are TRBV7-2 and TRBJ1-2; D gene ambiguous. This CDR3 has 15 residues. Germline CDR1 reads SGHTA; CDR2 reads FQGNSA. V was clipped by 6 bases and J by 6 bases, with 20 bases between them. Complete variable domain (other parts from reference TRBV7-2 and TRBJ1-2): GAGVSQSPSNKVTEKGKDVELRCDPISGHTALYWYRQSLGQGLEFLIYFQGNSAPDKSGLPSDRFSAERTGGSVSTLTIQRTQQEDSAVYLCASSRQVSGLDGYTFGSGTRLTVV.

This clonotype was seen at least ten times. The chain employs TRBV7-2 and TRBJ1-2; perhaps TRBD1 as D (6 bases). V was cut by 0 bases and J by 4 bases, with 12 bases left in between. The CDR3 loop spans 15 amino acids. The germline gives CDR1 SGHTA, CDR2 FQGNSA. The CDR3 loop reads CASSLAGASSYGYTF. The CDR3 DNA follows: TGTGCCAGCAGCTTAGCGGGGGCCAGCTCCTATGGCTACACCTTC.

Ten or more counts support this clonotype. The gene calls are TRBV7-7 and TRBJ2-1; 12 bases are shared with TRBD2. Germline-derived CDR1 and CDR2 are SSHAT and FNYEAQ (reference sequence). V gave up 2 bases and J gave up 7 bases; unmatched junction bases: 18. CDR3 size: 20 residues. For the CDR3, the DNA is TGTGCCAGCAGCTTATCGCCGATGACTAGACTAGCGGGAGAAGAAAATGAGCAGTTCTTC. Its translation is CASSLSPMTRLAGEENEQFF.

The CDR3 coding sequence is TGCGCCAGCAGCCAAGAGACAGGGGGTAATAAGCCCCAGCATTTT. Amino acid sequence: CASSQETGGNKPQHF. J is TRBJ1-5 and V is TRBV4-1; 9 bases line up with TRBD1. Trimming took 0 bases from V and 8 from J; bases not matched to a gene: 5. The CDR3 is made up of 15 amino acids. The germline gives CDR1 MGHRA, CDR2 YSYEKL.

Many counts were recorded for this clonotype. The chain employs TRBV18 and TRBJ1-2; 8 positions match TRBD1. Germline V gene lookup returns CDR1 KGHSH and CDR2 LQKENI. The V and J ends lost 8 bases and 4 bases, in that order; junction bases with no gene match: 6. There are 13 residues in the CDR3. DNA of the CDR3: TGTGCCAGCAGCCCCGACAGGGGCTATGGCTACACCTTC. Translating gives CASSPDRGYGYTF.

V is TRBV7-8 and J is TRBJ2-7; 7 nucleotides align to TRBD2. This CDR3 spans 14 amino acids. CDR1 is SGHVS, CDR2 FQNEAQ, per germline. Unmatched junction bases numbered 10, after V lost 5 bases and J lost 6 bases. DNA for the CDR3: TGTGCCAGCAGCCCAGGACTAGGCTTAGGCGAGCAGTACTTC. Residues: CASSPGLGLGEQYF.

The rearrangement links TRBV20-1 to TRBJ2-7, with a possible D match to TRBD2 (6 bases). Germline CDR1 and CDR2: DFQATT and SNEGSKA (reference sequence). V was clipped by 3 bases and J by 6 bases, with 12 bases between them. The CDR3 length is 12 residues. In DNA form, the CDR3 reads TGCAGTGCTAGGCGGGATTATGGCGAGCAGTACTTC. Residues: CSARRDYGEQYF.

This clonotype came up a few times. J is TRBJ2-3 and V is TRBV2; no clear D gene. Germline CDR1 is SNHLY and CDR2 is FYNNEI. The V end lost 8 bases, the J end lost 3 bases, and 6 bases lay between the germline ends. The length of the CDR3 is 11 residues. CDR3 sequence: CASGETDTQYF. The DNA of the CDR3 is TGTGCCAGCGGGGAAACAGATACGCAGTATTTT.

The chain uses TRBV7-2 and TRBJ2-3, with TRBD2 matching over 8 bases. V was pared by 1 base and J by 9 bases, with 6 bases of the junction left unmatched. CDR3 length: 14 amino acids. Germline assignment: CDR1 SGHTA and CDR2 FQGNSA. CDR3 sequence reads: CASSLGLASRTQYF. DNA of the CDR3: TGTGCCAGCAGCTTAGGACTAGCGAGTAGGACGCAGTATTTT.

This clonotype came up many times. This chain joins TRBV7-2 and TRBJ2-1; D is undetermined. The V gene's germline CDR1 is SGHTA and CDR2 FQGNSA. The ends were cut back, 5 bases at V and 8 bases at J, with 7 bases in the middle. The CDR3 is 11 amino acids. CDR3 region: CASSLLHEQFF. For the CDR3, the DNA is TGTGCCAGCAGCCTTCTCCATGAGCAGTTCTTC.

This clonotype has just a few counts. The V and J genes are TRBV15 and TRBJ1-5; 8 bases are a match to TRBD1. Germline trimming cut 0 bases from V and 7 bases from J; bases unmatched to any gene: 8. CDR1 LNHNV and CDR2 YYDKDF come from the germline V gene (reference sequence). The CDR3 is 16 amino acids. CDR3 sequence reads: CATSRERTGIGQPQHF. CDR3 in DNA: TGTGCCACCAGCAGAGAACGGACAGGGATTGGACAGCCCCAGCATTTT.

This clonotype was seen at least ten times. This chain connects TRBV7-8 to TRBJ2-1; 7 bases are shared with TRBD2. Germline V gene data show CDR1 as SGHVS and CDR2 as FQNEAQ. V was pared by 1 base and J by 4 bases, with 7 bases of the junction left unmatched. CDR3 length: 16 residues. CDR3 nucleotides: TGTGCCAGCAGCTTAGTCCTCTCGCGGGAGTACAATGAGCAGTTCTTC. Translating it yields CASSLVLSREYNEQFF. The full variable domain, completed using reference TRBV7-8 and TRBJ2-1, is GAGVSQSPRYKVAKRGQDVALRCDPISGHVSLFWYQQALGQGPEFLTYFQNEAQLDKSGLPSDRFFAERPEGSVSTLKIQRTQQEDSAVYLCASSLVLSREYNEQFFGPGTRLTVL.

This clonotype was seen only once. This chain connects TRBV14 to TRBJ1-1, with TRBD1 identical over 7 bases. With 4 bases clipped from V and 2 bases from J, the junction kept 7 bases outside the gene matches. Germline V CDR1 and CDR2: SGHDN, FVKESK. The length of the CDR3 is 15 residues. Here the CDR3 reads CASSPFTGANTEAFF. DNA of the CDR3: TGTGCCAGCAGCCCCTTCACAGGGGCTAACACTGAAGCTTTCTTT. The full variable domain, completed using reference TRBV14 and TRBJ1-1, is EAGVTQFPSHSVIEKGQTVTLRCDPISGHDNLYWYRRVMGKEIKFLLHFVKESKQDESGMPNNRFLAERTGGTYSTLKVQPAELEDSGVYFCASSPFTGANTEAFFGQGTRLTVV.

This clonotype occurred many times. The chain couples TRBV7-6 to TRBJ2-3; D gene unclear. Trimming cost V 1 base and J 3 bases, with 8 bases left between them. Germline V CDR1 and CDR2: SGHVS, FNYEAQ. The CDR3 contains 14 residues. The CDR3 protein is CASSLVSETDTQYF. In DNA, the CDR3 is TGTGCCAGCAGCTTAGTATCAGAAACAGATACGCAGTATTTT.

This clonotype was recorded many times. The V call is TRBV19, the J call TRBJ2-2; TRBD1 aligns across 7 bases. The CDR3 is 14 residues long. Germline V CDR1 and CDR2: LNHDA, SQIVND (reference sequence). V trimming: 10 bases; J trimming: 7 bases; junction bases outside the gene matches: 12. The CDR3 region is CATKGQANFGELFF. The CDR3 DNA is TGTGCCACCAAAGGACAGGCAAATTTCGGGGAGCTGTTTTTT.

This clonotype was counted many times. The chain is built from TRBV7-2 and TRBJ2-5, with D unresolved. The CDR3 has 13 amino acids. CDR1 and CDR2 (germline): SGHTA, FQGNSA. Between the trimmed V and J ends, which lost 7 bases and 5 bases, there was a span of 14 bases. The CDR3 bases are TGTGCCAGCACCGTTATCCCGACCGAGACCCAGTACTTC. This codes for CASTVIPTETQYF.

CDR3 in DNA: TGTGCCAGCTCGGCGGATAGCAATCAGCCCCAGCATTTT. Protein product: CASSADSNQPQHF. This chain joins TRBV18 and TRBJ1-5; D unresolved. This CDR3 is built from 13 residues. The V and J ends lost 6 bases and 0 bases respectively, with 6 bases between them. Per germline, CDR1 KGHSH and CDR2 LQKENI.

The DNA for the CDR3 is TGCGCCAGCAGCTACGTTGCGGGGGCAGCTCAGCCCCAGCATTTT. Its translation: CASSYVAGAAQPQHF. This chain links TRBV4-3 with TRBJ1-5; D might be TRBD1 (6 bases). V was cut by 5 bases and J by 6 bases, with 17 bases left in between. Looked up from germline, CDR1 is LGHNA and CDR2 is YSLEER. The CDR3 covers 15 residues.

This clonotype was recorded at least ten times. The chain combines TRBV11-2 with TRBJ2-1; D is ambiguous. V lost 0 bases and J lost 10, with 13 bases in between. The CDR3 is 14 amino acids. CDR1 is SGHAT and CDR2 is FQNNGV in the germline V gene. CDR3 nucleotides: TGTGCCAGCAGCTTAGAACACCCCCTGGCGGAGCAGTTCTTC. This sequence encodes CASSLEHPLAEQFF.

In its sample, this clonotype was seen a few times. The chain joins TRBV20-1 to TRBJ2-3, with 11 bases lining up with TRBD2. Germline V gene sequence: CDR1 DFQATT, CDR2 SNEGSKA (reference sequence). The junction had 8 bases not matched to a gene; V was cut back by 0 bases and J by 6 bases. This CDR3 comprises 16 residues. The CDR3 bases are TGCAGTGCTAGAGATCTGGGGACTAGCGGAGCGGATACGCAGTATTTT. As protein: CSARDLGTSGADTQYF.

This clonotype was seen only a few times. The rearrangement uses TRBV4-3 and TRBJ1-4; D perhaps matches TRBD1 (5 bases). V was cut by 5 bases and J by 8 bases, with 12 bases left in between. The CDR3 sequence is 13 residues long. The germline V gene encodes CDR1 LGHNA and CDR2 YSLEER. Here the CDR3 reads CASSSRPGEKLFF. In DNA form, the CDR3 reads TGCGCCAGCAGCTCTCGTCCAGGGGAAAAACTGTTTTTT.

This clonotype was picked up a small number of times. V and J are TRBV7-9 and TRBJ1-1; perhaps TRBD1 as D (6 bases). V lost 3 bases and J lost 7, with 18 bases in between. Germline V CDR1 and CDR2: SEHNR, FQNEAQ (reference sequence). The CDR3 has 15 residues. The CDR3 region is CASSFGNRETIEAFF. CDR3 coding DNA: TGTGCCAGCAGCTTCGGAAACAGGGAAACGATTGAAGCTTTCTTT.

The V call is TRBV7-9, the J call TRBJ2-2; D perhaps matches TRBD2 (6 bases). Germline values: CDR1 SEHNR, CDR2 FQNEAQ (reference sequence). V was pared by 1 base and J by 4 bases, with 13 bases between. This CDR3 is 16 amino acids long. CDR3 amino acids: CASSLVTGVGTGELFF. The CDR3 region has the DNA TGTGCCAGCAGCTTAGTAACGGGAGTGGGCACCGGGGAGCTGTTTTTT. Using reference TRBV7-9 and TRBJ2-2 for the parts outside the CDR3, the full variable domain is DTGVSQNPRHKITKRGQNVTFRCDPISEHNRLYWYRQTLGQGPEFLTYFQNEAQLEKSRLLSDRFSAERPKGSFSTLEIQRTEQGDSAMYLCASSLVTGVGTGELFFGEGSRLTVL.

There are a few counts of this clonotype. The chain couples TRBV4-1 to TRBJ2-3, with 8 nucleotides matching TRBD1. Germline V lookup: CDR1 MGHRA, CDR2 YSYEKL. Unmatched junction bases numbered 4, after V lost 0 bases and J lost 2 bases. This CDR3 comprises 16 residues. The CDR3 region is CASSQDGQGATDTQYF. The CDR3 region has the DNA TGCGCCAGCAGCCAAGATGGACAGGGCGCCACAGATACGCAGTATTTT.

This clonotype was recorded many times. The V gene is TRBV7-2, the J gene TRBJ2-1; D uncertain. Per germline, CDR1 SGHTA and CDR2 FQGNSA. Trimming left V 1 base short and J 5 bases short, with 12 bases between. The length of the CDR3 is 15 residues. In DNA, the CDR3 is TGTGCCAGCAGCTTAGTGGTGATCCGAGACAATGAGCAGTTCTTC. Protein sequence: CASSLVVIRDNEQFF.

The table lists this clonotype with a few counts. V gene TRBV24-1 combines with J gene TRBJ1-5; D may be TRBD1 (5 bases). The CDR3 is made up of 13 amino acids. Between the trimmed V and J ends, which lost 9 bases and 6 bases, there was a span of 14 bases. CDR1 and CDR2 from the germline V gene are KGHDR and SFDVKD. CDR3: CATQGPGSQPQHF. The CDR3 DNA reads as TGTGCCACCCAGGGCCCAGGTTCTCAGCCCCAGCATTTT.

This clonotype was detected a few times. J is TRBJ2-3 and V is TRBV5-6; the match to TRBD1 covers 7 bases. Germline V gives CDR1 SGHDT, CDR2 YYEEEE. V gave up 5 bases and J gave up 4 bases; unmatched junction bases: 7. This CDR3 contains 14 residues. The CDR3 bases are TGTGCCAGCAGTTGGGACAGATTGCCAGATACGCAGTATTTT. As protein: CASSWDRLPDTQYF.

This chain connects TRBV9 to TRBJ1-5, with TRBD1 matching 7 bases. CDR3 length: 15 amino acids. CDR1 and CDR2 (germline): SGDLS, YYNGEE. The V gene end was trimmed by 0 bases and the J gene end by 4 bases; junction bases not matched to a gene: 4. CDR3 nucleotides: TGTGCCAGCAGCGTAGGCGCACAGGGGAATCAGCCCCAGCATTTT. Translated, it gives CASSVGAQGNQPQHF.

This clonotype was picked up many times. The chain joins TRBV5-6 to TRBJ2-3; D possibly corresponds to TRBD1 (6 bases). In germline, CDR1 is SGHDT, CDR2 YYEEEE. The CDR3 contains 14 residues. V dropped 4 bases and J dropped 9 bases, with 18 bases sitting between them. Here the CDR3 reads CASSPVASTGTQYF. For the CDR3, the DNA is TGTGCCAGCAGCCCCGTGGCTAGCACAGGGACGCAGTATTTT.

In DNA, the CDR3 is TGTGCCAGCAGCAGGGGACTGGGAGCCTACGAGCAGTACTTC. Its protein product is CASSRGLGAYEQYF. The chain joins TRBV5-6 to TRBJ2-7; possible D gene TRBD2, 6 bases. The CDR3 is 14 residues long. Germline CDR1 reads SGHDT; CDR2 reads YYEEEE. V lost 4 bases, J lost 2 bases, and 13 bases lay in between.

V gene TRBV2 combines with J gene TRBJ1-1, with D uncertain. The CDR3 has 17 amino acids. From germline, CDR1 is SNHLY and CDR2 FYNNEI. Trimming removed 3 bases from V and 1 base from J, with 18 bases in between. CDR3 loop: CASSEVRGGPRNTEAFF. For the CDR3, the DNA is TGTGCCAGCAGTGAGGTTCGAGGTGGACCACGGAACACTGAAGCTTTCTTT.